The source of this T cell receptor beta chain is a study of response to subunit inactivated influenza vaccine. Whole-study findings and limits: Each seasonal influenza vaccination, the authors suggested, recruits few new T cells.

This clonotype appeared a few times. Its antigen is still unknown. Germline assignment: CDR1 MGHRA and CDR2 YSYEKL. The CDR3 runs 15 residues. V was trimmed by 2 bases and J by 0 bases, leaving 8 bases between them. TCRdb fed the RT-PCR reads into MiXCR, producing one record per CDR3 protein. Among hundreds of thousands of distinct CDR3 sequences listed, approximately 15% were seen once. The clonotype comes from a middle-aged man who received an inactivated influenza vaccine. The material was PBMCs from blood, obtained around 14 days before vaccination. V gene TRBV4-1 combines with J gene TRBJ2-4, with no clear D. CDR3 sequence: CASSQLGLAKNIQYF. The CDR3 nucleotides are TGCGCCAGCAGCCAACTCGGGCTAGCCAAAAACATTCAGTACTTC.